The sequence of this T cell receptor beta chain was determined in a study of blood T cell repertoires in COVID-19 (dated by TCRdb to about 2020). Context from the whole study: The collaborator samples originated in the United States, Italy and Spain and spanned the acute and convalescent phases of COVID-19. The material from the prospective study consisted of cDNA or gDNA derived from T cells, B-cell-depleted T cells, or PBMCs. The dataset comprised deeply sampled blood TCRbeta repertoires from subjects exposed to, actively infected with, or recovered from COVID-19. The repertoires were released in a freely available public database meant as a resource for research on the immune response to SARS-CoV-2. Samples were obtained from the ongoing ImmuneRACE study (first 160 participants) and from 1,254 subjects provided by 6 global collaborators. Nearly every sample came with metadata listing a de-identified subject ID, COVID-19 status, age in years and sex. Where available, HLA class I and class II types were taken from metadata supplied by the sample provider and were not determined by assay-based typing. Overall study outcomes, separate from this receptor: Clinical and demographic metadata were provided uncurated, with the amount varying by source and participant.

Participants in the prospective study were enrolled through a virtual design, were aged roughly 18 to 90 years, and lived in 24 United States geographic areas. To assign participants to cohorts, the prospective study relied on clinical history that participants themselves reported in a screening survey and a study questionnaire. Recovered participants in ImmuneRACE Cohort 3 were defined as having two consecutive negative NP/OP PCR tests, clearance from a healthcare professional, or resolution of symptoms. Each participant in the prospective study had whole blood, serum and a nasopharyngeal or oropharyngeal swab collected by mobile phlebotomists. Over a roughly 2-month period, participants in the prospective study had the option of providing additional blood draws and questionnaires. Before DNA extraction, prospective study blood samples were shipped either frozen or at room temperature. Note on this clone: Its antigen is unknown. Nothing much larger sits one base from this clone, and base qualities are not available.

The immunoSEQ Assay, a bias-controlled multiplex PCR, was used to amplify TCRbeta CDR3 regions from genomic DNA. For the original study's pipeline: The number of nucleated cells in each sample was estimated by amplification of reference gene primers within the assay. To quantify the absolute abundance of each unique TCRbeta CDR3 rearrangement, sequence reads were collapsed and filtered. For each sample, productive Simpson clonality was calculated as the square root of Simpson's diversity index across productive rearrangements. In TCRdb, the immuneACCESS table is reduced to in-frame sequences with V and J assigned. These tables do not hold every clone; where another copy was compared, an unresolved V gene accounts for under half, and the others remain unexplained. From that table come the V and J calls and clone size; the DNA was used to work out D and trimming. This sample lists around 250,000 clones; around 87% were detected once. The ten largest account for about 1.6% of the sample.

From cysteine to phenylalanine, the CDR3 is 15 amino acids long. Only the CDR3 DNA stays, 45 bases, in frame from base 1. Between the V and J ends, shortened by 6 bases and 4 bases respectively, the junction contains 18 bases. In the germline V gene, CDR1 corresponds to KGHSH and CDR2 to LQKENI. The receptor was isolated from a woman between 50 and 59 years old who had recovered from COVID-19. The chain employs TRBV18 and TRBJ1-2, with a tentative D gene TRBD1 over 6 matching bases. The specimen was PBMCs or T cells enriched from blood (not recorded which). The DNA sequence is given as TGTGCCAGCTCGCCAGACCAGGGGTATTCCTATGGCTACACCTTC. Protein translation: CASSPDQGYSYGYTF.